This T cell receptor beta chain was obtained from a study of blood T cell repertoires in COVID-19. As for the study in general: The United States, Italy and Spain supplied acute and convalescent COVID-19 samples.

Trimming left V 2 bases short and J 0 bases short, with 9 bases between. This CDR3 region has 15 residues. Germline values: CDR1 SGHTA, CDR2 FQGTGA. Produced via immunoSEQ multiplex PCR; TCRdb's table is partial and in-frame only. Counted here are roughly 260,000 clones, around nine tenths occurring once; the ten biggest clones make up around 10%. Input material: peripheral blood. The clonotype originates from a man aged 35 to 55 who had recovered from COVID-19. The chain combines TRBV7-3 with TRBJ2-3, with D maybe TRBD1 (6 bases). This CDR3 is CASSLVGGSTDTQYF. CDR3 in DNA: TGTGCCAGCAGCTTAGTAGGGGGAAGCACAGATACGCAGTATTTT.